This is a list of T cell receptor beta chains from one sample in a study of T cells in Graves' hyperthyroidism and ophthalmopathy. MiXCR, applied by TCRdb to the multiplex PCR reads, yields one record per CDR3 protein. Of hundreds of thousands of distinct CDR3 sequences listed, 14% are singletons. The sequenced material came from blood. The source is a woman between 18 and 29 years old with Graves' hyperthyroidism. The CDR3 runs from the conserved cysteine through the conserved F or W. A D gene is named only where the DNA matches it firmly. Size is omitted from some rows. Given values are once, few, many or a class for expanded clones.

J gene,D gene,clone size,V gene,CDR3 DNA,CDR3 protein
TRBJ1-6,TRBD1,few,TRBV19,TGTGCCAGTGCCGGGACAGGAGATCTGAATTCACCCCTCCACTTT,CASAGTGDLNSPLHF
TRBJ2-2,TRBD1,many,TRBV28,TGTGCCAGCAGTAATGACAGGGGGCCTTCGAACACCGGGGAGCTGTTTTTT,CASSNDRGPSNTGELFF
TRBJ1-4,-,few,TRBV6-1,TGTGCCAGCAGTGGACGGGGTGGGGCAGGGGATGAAAAACTGTTTTTT,CASSGRGGAGDEKLFF
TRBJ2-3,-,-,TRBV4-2,TGTGCCAGCAGCCAGGGGTCGGGGAGCACAGATACGCAGTATTTT,CASSQGSGSTDTQYF
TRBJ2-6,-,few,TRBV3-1,TGTGCCAGCAGCCTATCGATGGGGGCCAACGTCCTGACTTTC,CASSLSMGANVLTF
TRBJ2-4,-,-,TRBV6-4,TGTGCCAGCAGTGGTAAGGACAGAAGCGACATTCAGTACTTC,CASSGKDRSDIQYF
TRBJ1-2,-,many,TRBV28,TGTGCCAGCAGTTTATTTAAGGGTGGCTACACCTTC,CASSLFKGGYTF
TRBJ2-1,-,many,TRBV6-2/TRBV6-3,TGTGCCAGCAGTTACTCCCCCCTTAGTCTACAGTTCTTC,CASSYSPLSLQFF
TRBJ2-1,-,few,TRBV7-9,TGTGCCAGCAAACCGCGGGGCAGGGCTTACAATGAGCAGTTCTTC,CASKPRGRAYNEQFF
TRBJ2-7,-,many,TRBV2,TGTGCCAGCAACGGAGACTACGAGCAGTACTTC,CASNGDYEQYF
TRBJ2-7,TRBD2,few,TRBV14,TGTGCCAGCAGGAAACCGGGACTACTGTACGAGCAGTACTTC,CASRKPGLLYEQYF
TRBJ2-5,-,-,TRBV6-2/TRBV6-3,TGTGCCAGCAGTTACTACGGGGCCCAAGAGACCCAGTACTTC,CASSYYGAQETQYF
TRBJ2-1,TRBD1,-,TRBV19,TGTGCCAGTAGTAACCCCTTTAGACAGGGGGAGCAGTTCTTC,CASSNPFRQGEQFF
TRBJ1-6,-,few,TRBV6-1,TGTGCCAGCAGTGTCCGCCGTGTGTATTCACCCCTCCACTTT,CASSVRRVYSPLHF
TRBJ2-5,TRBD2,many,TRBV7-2,TGTGCCAGCAGCTCTTTGGCGGGAGTGCAAGAGACCCAGTACTTC,CASSSLAGVQETQYF
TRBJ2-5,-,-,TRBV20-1,TGCAGTGCTAGAGATTGGAGGGGGGTCGAAGAGACCCAGTACTTC,CSARDWRGVEETQYF
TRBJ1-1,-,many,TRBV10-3,TGTGCCATCCGACCACGGACAGAGAACACTGAAGCTTTCTTT,CAIRPRTENTEAFF
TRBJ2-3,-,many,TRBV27,TGTGCCAGCAGTCCGTCTCTAGCGTCCTCTCGGGGTACGCAGTATTTT,CASSPSLASSRGTQYF
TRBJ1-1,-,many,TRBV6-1,TGTGCCAGCAGGGACCAGGGGATCACTGAAGCTTTCTTT,CASRDQGITEAFF
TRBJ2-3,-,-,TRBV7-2,TGTGCCAGCAGCGCCCGCAGGGAGGGGGCAGATACGCAGTATTTT,CASSARREGADTQYF
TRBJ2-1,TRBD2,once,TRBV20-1,TGCAGTGCTAGAGGTCGTCGAGTCGGGCTAGCGGGATTAGATGAGCAGTTCTTC,CSARGRRVGLAGLDEQFF
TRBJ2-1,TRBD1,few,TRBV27,TGTGCCACGAAAACCGGGACAGGCGAGAACAATGAGCAGTTCTTC,CATKTGTGENNEQFF
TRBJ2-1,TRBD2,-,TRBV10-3,TGTGCCATCCGGGGGGGGGGCTACAATGAGCAGTTCTTC,CAIRGGGYNEQFF
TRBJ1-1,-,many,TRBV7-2,TGTGCCAGCAGCTCCATAGGGGGTTATGAAGCTTTCTTT,CASSSIGGYEAFF
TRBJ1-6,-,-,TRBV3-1,TGTGCCAGCAGCCTACGTGAGGGGCTGGGATCACCCCTCCACTTT,CASSLREGLGSPLHF
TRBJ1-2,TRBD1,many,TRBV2,TGTGCCAGCGGCGGCGGGACAGGGGCCCTTTCCTTC,CASGGGTGALSF
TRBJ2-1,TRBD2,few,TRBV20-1,TGCAGTGCTAGAGACACTAGCGGAAGCTCCTACAATGAGCAGTTCTTC,CSARDTSGSSYNEQFF
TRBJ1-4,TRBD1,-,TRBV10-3,TGTGCCTCCAAGCCGGACAGGGGGGAACTAAATGAAAAACTGTTTTTT,CASKPDRGELNEKLFF
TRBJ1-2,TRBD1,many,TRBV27,TGTGCCAGCAGTTTATCCCGACAGGGGAACAGCTATGGCTACACCTTC,CASSLSRQGNSYGYTF
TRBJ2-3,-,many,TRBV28,TGTGCCAGCAGTTCCCCGCGGGGCCAAAGCACAGATACGCAGTATTTT,CASSSPRGQSTDTQYF
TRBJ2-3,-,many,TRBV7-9,TGTGCCAGCAGCTCGGATGACCCACTAGCAGCTAGCACAGATACGCAGTATTTT,CASSSDDPLAASTDTQYF
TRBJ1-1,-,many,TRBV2,TGTGCCAGCAGCCAGCTCACTGAAGCTTTCTTT,CASSQLTEAFF
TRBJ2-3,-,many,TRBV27,TGTGCCAGCAGCCCTCTATGGGGGGGCACAGATACGCAGTATTTT,CASSPLWGGTDTQYF
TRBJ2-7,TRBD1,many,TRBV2,TGTGCCAGCAGTGAATGGGGCGGACAGGGACACTACGAGCAGTACTTC,CASSEWGGQGHYEQYF
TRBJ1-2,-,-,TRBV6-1,TGTGCCAGCAGACCGGTGGGGGCTAACTATGGCTACACCTTC,CASRPVGANYGYTF
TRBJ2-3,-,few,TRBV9,TGTGCCAGCAGCGTAGAACCAGCGGCCTTTCTGCCAGATACGCAGTATTTT,CASSVEPAAFLPDTQYF
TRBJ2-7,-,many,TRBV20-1,TGCAGTGTAGGTATCGGGGGACATTACTCCTACGAGCAGTACTTC,CSVGIGGHYSYEQYF
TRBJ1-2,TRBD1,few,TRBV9,TGTGCCAGCAGTTCGACAGGGGAGTATGGCTACACCTTC,CASSSTGEYGYTF
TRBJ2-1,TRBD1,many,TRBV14,TGTGCCAGCAGCCAAGAGTTCTATCAGGGGGCTTCTTCCTACAATGAGCAGTTCTTC,CASSQEFYQGASSYNEQFF
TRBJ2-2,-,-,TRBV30,TGTGCCTGGTCCCCCGGGACCCTCGCCAGGGGCACCGGGGAGCTGTTTTTT,CAWSPGTLARGTGELFF
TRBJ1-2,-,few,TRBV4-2,TGTGCCAGCAGCCAATCACCAGTCAATGGCTACACCTTC,CASSQSPVNGYTF
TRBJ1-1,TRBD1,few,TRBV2,TGTGCCAGCAAAACGGACAGGGCATTAAATGAAGCTTTCTTT,CASKTDRALNEAFF
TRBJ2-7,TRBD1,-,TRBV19,TGTGCCAGCACCGCCGGGACAGGGGGCTACGAGCAGTACTTC,CASTAGTGGYEQYF
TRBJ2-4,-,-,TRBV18,TGTGCCAGCTCCGTAGACAGGTCTGACATTCAGTACTTC,CASSVDRSDIQYF
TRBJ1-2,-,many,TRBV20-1,TGCAGTGCTCTCGACGGATATGGCTACACCTTC,CSALDGYGYTF
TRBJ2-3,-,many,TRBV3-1,TGTGCCAGCAGACCCGGGAGTGAAGATACGCAGTATTTT,CASRPGSEDTQYF
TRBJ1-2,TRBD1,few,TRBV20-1,TGCAGTGCCTGGACAGGGGGCGGGACTAACTATGGCTACACCTTC,CSAWTGGGTNYGYTF
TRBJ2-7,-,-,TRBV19,TGTGCCAGTAGCTTTACCGGACGGGGAACCTACGAGCAGTACTTC,CASSFTGRGTYEQYF